This T cell receptor beta chain was found in a study of T cell clonality in common variable immunodeficiency. Study-wide results and caveats: CVID subjects shared fewer TCRbeta clones than healthy controls did. Repertoire-complication correlations in CVID were limited by patient heterogeneity. Fewer deletions and N-nucleotide insertions were reportedly seen in common variable immunodeficiency TCR beta sequences.

This clone was recorded at least ten times. Its antigen is as yet unknown. The CDR3 end is not reached by the read, which stops 3 residues before it; the germline J gene fills it in. The repertoire was sequenced with immunoSEQ multiplex PCR; TCRdb's copy has only in-frame clones and lacks some. This set yields about 31,000 clones and no singletons; the top ten hold more than 3%. V was trimmed by 5 bases and J by 5 bases, leaving 9 bases between them. Germline CDR1 reads KGHSY; CDR2 reads FQNENV. The CDR3 is 12 amino acids. Heparinized whole blood, roughly 5 to 8.5 ml, came from each donor. This clonotype was sampled from a person aged 18 to 70 in good health. Sequences were obtained from peripheral blood mononuclear cells. The chain links TRBV16 to TRBJ1-2; D possibly corresponds to TRBD1 (5 bases). CDR3 region: CASSGRGYGYTF. The CDR3 DNA, read in part, is TGTGCCAGCAGCGGACGGGGGTATGGC.